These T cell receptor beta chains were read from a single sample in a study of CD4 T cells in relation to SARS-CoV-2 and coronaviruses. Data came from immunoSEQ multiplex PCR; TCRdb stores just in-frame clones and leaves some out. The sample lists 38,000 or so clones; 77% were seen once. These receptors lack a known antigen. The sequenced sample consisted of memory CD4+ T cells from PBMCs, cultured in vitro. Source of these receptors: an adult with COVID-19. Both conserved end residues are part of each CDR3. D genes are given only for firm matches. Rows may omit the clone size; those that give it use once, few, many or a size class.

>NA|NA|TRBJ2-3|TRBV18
CASSPRGTDTQYF
TGTGCCAGCTCTCCCCGGGGCACAGATACGCAGTATTTT
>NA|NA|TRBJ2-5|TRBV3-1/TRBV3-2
CASSHRGRQETQYF
TGTGCCAGCAGCCATCGGGGAAGACAAGAGACCCAGTACTTC
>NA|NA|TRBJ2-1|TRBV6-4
CASSDSGDSYNEQFF
TGTGCCAGCAGTGACTCCGGGGACTCCTACAATGAGCAGTTCTTC
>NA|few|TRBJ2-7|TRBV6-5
CASRKAGAGYEQYF
TGTGCCAGCAGAAAAGCGGGTGCTGGGTACGAGCAGTACTTC
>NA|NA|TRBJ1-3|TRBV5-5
CASRAGGRNTIYF
TGTGCCAGCAGAGCCGGGGGCCGAAACACCATATATTTT
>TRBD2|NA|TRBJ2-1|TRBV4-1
CASSLGTSVENEQFF
TGCGCCAGCAGCCTAGGGACTAGCGTCGAGAATGAGCAGTTCTTC
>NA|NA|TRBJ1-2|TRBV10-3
CATSYGETNYGYTF
TGTGCGACATCATACGGGGAAACTAACTATGGCTACACCTTC
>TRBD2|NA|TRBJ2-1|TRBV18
CASSPTILTSATSNSYNEQFF
TGTGCCAGCTCACCAACAATTCTCACTAGCGCGACTTCCAACTCCTACAATGAGCAGTTCTTC
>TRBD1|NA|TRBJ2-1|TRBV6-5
CASRGQGADEQFF
TGTGCCAGCAGGGGACAGGGGGCCGATGAGCAGTTCTTC
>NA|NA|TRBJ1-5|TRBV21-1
CAKLRRPQHF
TGTGCCAAACTCCGGCGGCCCCAGCATTTT
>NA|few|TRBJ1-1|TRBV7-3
CASSLSPGARTEAFF
TGTGCCAGCAGCTTAAGTCCGGGGGCGAGGACTGAAGCTTTCTTT
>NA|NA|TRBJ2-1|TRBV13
CASSSGPGLLLSYNEQFF
TGTGCCAGCAGCTCCGGCCCGGGACTCCTGTTATCCTACAATGAGCAGTTCTTC
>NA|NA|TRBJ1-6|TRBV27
CASSPRVSSSYNSPLHF
TGTGCCAGCAGTCCCCGTGTTTCGAGCTCCTATAATTCACCCCTCCACTTT
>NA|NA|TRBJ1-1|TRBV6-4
CASRVPGSRAVNTEAFF
TGTGCCAGCCGGGTCCCGGGGAGCCGGGCCGTGAACACTGAAGCTTTCTTT